This entry lists 22 T cell receptor beta chains sequenced from one sample in a study of cytomegalovirus exposure and HLA in healthy donors (dated by TCRdb to 2017 to 2019). Library method: the immunoSEQ multiplex PCR assay. For the multiplex PCR, a mixture combining 60 forward primers for TCR Vbeta segments and 13 reverse primers for TCR Jbeta segments was used. The clones in this table, taken by TCRdb from immuneACCESS, are in-frame only. Not every clone is retained; where verified, under half of the shortfall comes from an unresolved V gene, and the cause of the rest is unknown. The sample table shows approximately 130,000 clones, and around three fifths are seen once. The biggest ten clones account for under 2.5% of the sample. Sequenced material: PBMCs. The source of these receptors is a woman in her forties in good health and CMV-seronegative.

The chain links TRBV7-3 to TRBJ1-2; 7 bases match TRBD1. The length of the CDR3 is 13 residues. With V trimmed by 6 bases and J by 6 bases, 7 bases remained unmatched. Germline V CDR1 and CDR2: SGHTA, FQGTGA. The CDR3 sequence: CASSPTGVDGYTF. Here the CDR3 DNA reads TGTGCCAGCAGTCCTACAGGGGTGGATGGCTACACCTTC.

V and J are TRBV7-9 and TRBJ2-7; the match to TRBD2 covers 7 bases. The CDR3 spans 13 residues. Germline CDR1 reads SEHNR; CDR2 reads FQNEAQ (reference sequence). J gave up 12 bases and V 6 bases, and 14 bases lay outside the gene matches. The DNA for the CDR3 is TGTGCCAGCAGTGGACCGGGCCAATGGGAGGGGTACTTC. This codes for CASSGPGQWEGYF.

Only a few counts were recorded for this clone. This rearrangement joins TRBV10-1 to TRBJ2-2; perhaps TRBD1 as D (6 bases). V lost 2 bases to trimming and J lost 1 base, with 11 bases between them. Germline V gene sequence: CDR1 WNHNN, CDR2 SYGVQD (reference sequence). There are 16 residues in the CDR3. As DNA, the CDR3 is TGCGCCAGCAGTGAGACAGGGAAAGTGAACACCGGGGAGCTGTTTTTT. It translates to CASSETGKVNTGELFF.

The CDR3 here is CASSQDWAFGTPYEQYF. CDR3 nucleotides: TGTGCCAGCAGCCAAGATTGGGCGTTCGGGACACCCTACGAGCAGTACTTC. The chain has TRBV4-2 and TRBJ2-7; the D gene is possibly TRBD1 (6 bases). The CDR3 runs to 17 residues. Trimming cost V 0 bases and J 2 bases, with 17 bases left between them. Germline loops: CDR1 LGHNA, CDR2 YNFKEQ.

J is TRBJ1-1 and V is TRBV18, with TRBD1 identical over 8 bases. There are 15 residues in the CDR3. After removal of 8 bases from V and 5 bases from J, the junction contained 13 bases not matched to a gene. CDR1 and CDR2 (germline): KGHSH, LQKENI. The CDR3 DNA sequence: TGTGCCAGCACTCGGGGCCAGGGGGCGCAGACTGAAGCTTTCTTT. It yields the protein CASTRGQGAQTEAFF.

The CDR3 is CASSLAPAVAGRTYNSPLHF. The CDR3 region has the DNA TGTGCCAGCAGCTTAGCGCCCGCCGTCGCAGGGAGGACCTATAATTCACCCCTCCACTTT. The rearrangement links TRBV7-6 to TRBJ1-6, with D possibly matching TRBD1 (5 bases). The germline CDR1 and CDR2 sequences are SGHVS and FNYEAQ. Trimming removed 0 bases at V and 2 bases at J, with 20 bases between. CDR3 size: 20 residues. The full variable domain, in which reference TRBV7-6 and TRBJ1-6 provide the parts outside the CDR3, is GAGVSQSPRYKVTKRGQDVALRCDPISGHVSLYWYRQALGQGPEFLTYFNYEAQQDKSGLPNDRFSAERPEGSISTLTIQRTEQRDSAMYRCASSLAPAVAGRTYNSPLHFGNGTRLTVT.

V is TRBV6-1 and J is TRBJ1-4; D perhaps matches TRBD1 (5 bases). Germline V gene data show CDR1 as MNHNS and CDR2 as SASEGT. Between the trimmed V and J ends, which lost 4 bases and 8 bases, there was a span of 14 bases. This CDR3 region has 14 residues. CDR3 in DNA: TGTGCCAGCAGTGTGGGGGAGGGCTGGGAAAAACTGTTTTTT. It specifies CASSVGEGWEKLFF.

The CDR3 here is CASSQVGQLNTEAFF. In DNA form, the CDR3 reads TGCGCCAGCAGCCAAGTCGGACAACTGAACACTGAAGCTTTCTTT. J is TRBJ1-1 and V is TRBV4-1, with D possibly TRBD1 on 5 matching bases. This CDR3 is 15 amino acids long. The V end was cut by 1 base, the J end by 0 bases, with 9 bases between. Per germline, CDR1 MGHRA and CDR2 YSYEKL.

The V call is TRBV5-1, the J call TRBJ1-1, with 8 bases fitting TRBD1. Per the germline V gene, CDR1 is SGHRS and CDR2 is YFSETQ. This CDR3 contains 15 residues. V trimming: 1 base; J trimming: 0 bases; junction bases outside the gene matches: 2. For the CDR3, the DNA is TGCGCCAGCAGCTTGCCGACAGGGGTGAACACTGAAGCTTTCTTT. Its translation is CASSLPTGVNTEAFF.

This clone was seen only once. The chain uses TRBV6-5 and TRBJ1-6, with TRBD1 matching over 7 bases. This CDR3 has 16 residues. The V gene end was trimmed by 0 bases and the J gene end by 7 bases; junction bases not matched to a gene: 6. CDR1 and CDR2 from the germline V gene are MNHEY and SVGAGI. The CDR3 region is CASSYSQGRGNSPLHF. The CDR3 DNA is TGTGCCAGCAGTTACTCACAGGGGAGAGGAAATTCACCCCTCCACTTT.

V is TRBV2 and J is TRBJ1-5; D may be TRBD1 (5 bases). The CDR3 is 13 residues long. V gave up 1 base and J gave up 8 bases, with 9 bases separating them. CDR1 is SNHLY and CDR2 is FYNNEI in the germline V gene. The CDR3 region is CASSEEGIEPQHF. For the CDR3, the DNA is TGTGCCAGCAGTGAAGAGGGGATTGAGCCCCAGCATTTT.

V usage is TRBV7-2 and J usage is TRBJ1-5, with D unclear. The CDR3 extends over 14 amino acids. Trimming shortened V by 5 bases and J by 2 bases, and 10 bases separated the two germline ends. Germline V gene lookup returns CDR1 SGHTA and CDR2 FQGNSA. The CDR3 spells CASSREGGNQPQHF. CDR3 coding DNA: TGTGCCAGCAGCCGAGAGGGAGGCAATCAGCCCCAGCATTTT.

This clone showed up just a few times. The chain uses TRBV6-6 and TRBJ1-2; the D gene is possibly TRBD1 (6 bases). Germline V gives CDR1 MNHNY, CDR2 SVGAGI (reference sequence). The CDR3 contains 12 residues. V dropped 7 bases and J dropped 8 bases, with 14 bases sitting between them. This CDR3 reads CASTSYRDGYTF. CDR3 coding DNA: TGTGCCAGCACAAGTTACAGGGACGGCTACACCTTC.

In its sample, this clone was seen once. The chain joins TRBV7-2 to TRBJ2-3; the match to TRBD2 covers 8 bases. The junction had 9 bases not matched to a gene; V was cut back by 5 bases and J by 2 bases. The V gene's germline CDR1 is SGHTA and CDR2 FQGNSA. This CDR3 contains 16 residues. CDR3 sequence: CASSARAGRATDTQYF. The DNA for the CDR3 is TGTGCCAGCAGCGCCCGAGCCGGGAGGGCCACAGATACGCAGTATTTT.

The chain has TRBV18 and TRBJ2-7; D may be TRBD1 (6 bases). The germline V gene encodes CDR1 KGHSH and CDR2 LQKENI. This CDR3 has 14 amino acids. Trimming took 3 bases from V and 7 from J, leaving 16 bases between them. This chain's CDR3 is CASSPDRRLGEQYF. The CDR3 region has the DNA TGTGCCAGCTCACCCGACAGGAGGCTCGGGGAGCAGTACTTC.

This chain joins TRBV5-1 and TRBJ2-6; maybe TRBD1 (5 bases). Germline CDR1 SGHRS, CDR2 YFSETQ. The CDR3 length is 17 residues. Trimming shortened V by 0 bases and J by 0 bases, and 10 bases separated the two germline ends. CDR3 DNA sequence: TGCGCCAGCAGCTTGGGACAGCCTTCCTCTGGGGCCAACGTCCTGACTTTC. Residues: CASSLGQPSSGANVLTF.

This sequence joins TRBV23-1 and TRBJ2-7, with D maybe TRBD1 (5 bases). TRBV23-1 is sorted into the ORF group, with uncertain function. The CDR3 has 16 amino acids. V shed 4 bases and J shed 1 base, with 17 bases lying between them. The CDR3 DNA reads as TGCGCCAGCAGTCTCCAGACAGTGAGCTATTCCTACGAGCAGTACTTC. Its translation is CASSLQTVSYSYEQYF.

This chain joins TRBV19 and TRBJ2-5; D may be TRBD2 (6 bases). This CDR3 is 15 amino acids long. Germline-derived CDR1 and CDR2 are LNHDA and SQIVND (reference sequence). Between the trimmed V and J ends, which lost 3 bases and 3 bases, there was a span of 14 bases. CDR3 in DNA: TGTGCCAGTAGTATGGCGGGGACTGCCGAAGAGACCCAGTACTTC. It specifies CASSMAGTAEETQYF.

The chain is built from TRBV6-4 and TRBJ1-3; D call uncertain. The CDR3 is made up of 13 amino acids. Germline CDR1 and CDR2: MRHNA and SNTAGT. The V end was cut by 4 bases, the J end by 4 bases, with 8 bases between. The CDR3 protein is CASSVGSGNTIYF. The CDR3 bases are TGTGCCAGCAGTGTGGGGAGCGGAAACACCATATATTTT.

J is TRBJ2-7 and V is TRBV14; no clear D. The CDR3 consists of 15 residues. The V and J ends lost 0 bases and 4 bases respectively, with 13 bases between them. CDR1 and CDR2 (germline): SGHDN, FVKESK. In DNA form, the CDR3 reads TGTGCCAGCAGCCAAGAGGCAGTATTTTCTTACGAGCAGTACTTC. This translates into CASSQEAVFSYEQYF.

The genes are TRBV5-1 and TRBJ2-5, with 9 bases matching TRBD2. Germline loops: CDR1 SGHRS, CDR2 YFSETQ. This CDR3 has 15 residues. With 0 bases clipped from V and 1 base from J, the junction kept 1 base outside the gene matches. The CDR3: CASSLGLAAQETQYF. In nucleotides, the CDR3 is TGCGCCAGCAGCTTGGGACTAGCGGCCCAAGAGACCCAGTACTTC.

The genes are TRBV6-5 and TRBJ2-3; D might be TRBD1 (6 bases). Germline assignment: CDR1 MNHEY and CDR2 SVGAGI. Deletions cut 0 bases from V and 5 bases from J, with 9 bases between. This CDR3 is 14 amino acids long. CDR3 protein: CASSYSVQGDTQYF. The CDR3 DNA reads as TGTGCCAGCAGTTACTCGGTACAGGGAGATACGCAGTATTTT.